These T cell receptor beta chains were read from a single sample in a study of OX40 agonist ivuxolimab in advanced cancers. Some clones are missing from TCRdb's copy, which holds only in-frame ones; the method was immunoSEQ multiplex PCR. This table has 65,000 to 95,000 clones, roughly 80% appearing once. The starting material was CD4+ or CD8+ T cells sorted from blood, obtained in a trial of the OX40 agonist ivuxolimab. The receptor set was obtained from an adult with an advanced solid tumor such as melanoma, head and neck, liver or kidney cancer. The CDR3 runs from the conserved cysteine through the conserved F or W. The D gene is left open where the match is weak. The size entry is marked missing in some rows and otherwise reads once, few, many or a size class.

clone_size | j_call | d_call | v_call | cdr3_nt | cdr3_aa
. | TRBJ1-1 | . | TRBV5-5 | TGTGCCAGCAGCCGCGACCCGAACACTGAAGCTTTCTTT | CASSRDPNTEAFF
. | TRBJ2-7 | . | TRBV10-2 | TGCGCCAGCAGACAGGGACAAACCTACGAGCAGTACTTC | CASRQGQTYEQYF
. | TRBJ1-5 | . | TRBV28 | TGTGCCAGCAGTTCAGAGTCCGTTATTAAGCCCCAGCATTTT | CASSSESVIKPQHF
. | TRBJ2-3 | . | TRBV15 | TGTGCCACCGCGTGGGGCAGTAGGCCAGATACGCAGTATTTT | CATAWGSRPDTQYF
few | TRBJ1-5 | TRBD1 | TRBV6-5 | TGTGCCAGCTCGCGGACAGGGGGAAGGCAGCCCCAGCATTTT | CASSRTGGRQPQHF
. | TRBJ2-1 | TRBD2 | TRBV27 | TGTGCCACCGGGAGGGGATACAATGAGCAGTTCTTC | CATGRGYNEQFF
. | TRBJ1-1 | . | TRBV30 | TGTGCCTGGATAACAGGCGTTGAAGCTTTCTTT | CAWITGVEAFF
. | TRBJ1-1 | TRBD1 | TRBV19 | TGTGCCATTACAGGGGCTTGGAACACTGAAGCTTTCTTT | CAITGAWNTEAFF
. | TRBJ1-5 | TRBD1 | TRBV30 | TGTGCCTGGAGTGAGGGGGCGATCCAGCCCCAGCATTTT | CAWSEGAIQPQHF
few | TRBJ2-6 | . | TRBV5-1 | TGCGCCAGCAGCTTGGATAGAGCTGGGGCCAACGTCCTGACTTTC | CASSLDRAGANVLTF
. | TRBJ2-1 | TRBD1 | TRBV6-6 | TGTGCCAGCAGTTCCTTGGACAGGGGGCTGAATGAGCAGTTCTTC | CASSSLDRGLNEQFF
. | TRBJ1-2 | TRBD1 | TRBV18 | TGTGCCAGCTCGTACGGGACAGCCCACTATGGCTACACCTTC | CASSYGTAHYGYTF
once | TRBJ1-3 | . | TRBV9 | TGTGCCAGCAGCGTAGCTGGAAACACCATATATTTT | CASSVAGNTIYF
few | TRBJ1-1 | . | TRBV7-3 | TGTGCCAGCAGCTTAAGTCAGGTCCCCACTGAAGCTTTCTTT | CASSLSQVPTEAFF
. | TRBJ2-1 | TRBD1 | TRBV27 | TGTGCCAGCAGTTCCGACAGGGATGTCTACAATGAGCAGTTCTTC | CASSSDRDVYNEQFF
. | TRBJ2-2 | . | TRBV7-7 | TGTGCCAGCAGCCTTATGAGACCCGGGGAGCTGTTTTTT | CASSLMRPGELFF
once | TRBJ2-2 | TRBD1 | TRBV30 | TGTGCCTGGAGTGTTCAGGGGGCGTTCACCGGGGAGCTGTTTTTT | CAWSVQGAFTGELFF
once | TRBJ1-4 | TRBD1 | TRBV28 | TGTGCCAGCAGCTCCAAGGGGGCGTCTTATGAAAAACTGTTTTTT | CASSSKGASYEKLFF
. | TRBJ2-7 | TRBD2 | TRBV18 | TGTGCCAGCTCACCAAAGACTAGCGGTACCTACGAGCAGTACTTC | CASSPKTSGTYEQYF
. | TRBJ2-7 | TRBD1 | TRBV6-1 | TGTGCCAGCAGTGAAATAGGACAGGGGGTCTACGAGCAGTACTTC | CASSEIGQGVYEQYF
. | TRBJ2-1 | . | TRBV7-2 | TGTGCCAGCAGCTTAGTTGGGGGTCGGAATGAGCAGTTCTTC | CASSLVGGRNEQFF
. | TRBJ1-2 | TRBD1 | TRBV15 | TGTGCCACCCCAGACAGGGCATACTATGGCTACACCTTC | CATPDRAYYGYTF
. | TRBJ2-5 | . | TRBV9 | TGTGCCAGCAGCGTTGGCTCGGTGGGGGAGACCCAGTACTTC | CASSVGSVGETQYF
. | TRBJ1-1 | TRBD1 | TRBV28 | TGTGCCAGCAGTCGAGGGGGCGCGGGCACTGAAGCTTTCTTT | CASSRGGAGTEAFF
. | TRBJ1-3 | . | TRBV10-3 | TGTGCCATCAGTTCCCCGAGCTCTGGAAACACCATATATTTT | CAISSPSSGNTIYF
. | TRBJ2-5 | TRBD2 | TRBV4-2 | TGTGCCAGCAGCCAAGATTCAGCGGGGGATCCTCGGGAGACCCAGTACTTC | CASSQDSAGDPRETQYF
. | TRBJ1-3 | . | TRBV7-9 | TGTGCCAGCAGCAAATACTCTGGAAACACCATATATTTT | CASSKYSGNTIYF
. | TRBJ1-5 | . | TRBV28 | TGTGCCAGCAGTTTGAGGGGATTCGGCAATCAGCCCCAGCATTTT | CASSLRGFGNQPQHF
. | TRBJ1-6 | . | TRBV4-2 | TGTGCCAGCAGCCAAGGAGTTCTAGTGCAAGCCCTCCACTTT | CASSQGVLVQALHF
. | TRBJ2-5 | . | TRBV19 | TGTGCCAGTATGGGGCCGTCCCAAGAGACCCAGTACTTC | CASMGPSQETQYF
few | TRBJ2-2 | . | TRBV4-1 | TGCGCCAGCAGCCCCTGGAGGGGAAAAAAGACCGGGGAGCTGTTTTTT | CASSPWRGKKTGELFF
. | TRBJ2-2 | TRBD2 | TRBV28 | TGTGCCAGCAGTTTCCTAGCGGTCAGGGAGCTGTTTTTT | CASSFLAVRELFF
. | TRBJ1-1 | . | TRBV11-2 | TGTGCCAGCAGCTTAGGTGTCAGGCGGAACACTGAAGCTTTCTTT | CASSLGVRRNTEAFF
once | TRBJ2-7 | . | TRBV7-2 | TGTGCCAGCAGCTTAGCTGGTCTATCCTACGAGCAGTACTTC | CASSLAGLSYEQYF
. | TRBJ1-1 | TRBD1 | TRBV7-8 | TGTGCCAGCAGCCCGGGACAGAGGAACACTGAAGCTTTCTTT | CASSPGQRNTEAFF
. | TRBJ2-7 | TRBD1 | TRBV19 | TGTGCCAGTAGTCCCCTGGACAGGGGTTCCTACGAGCAGTACTTC | CASSPLDRGSYEQYF
many | TRBJ1-1 | . | TRBV9 | TGTGCCAGCAGCCCGAGGCTAAGTTACACTGAAGCTTTCTTT | CASSPRLSYTEAFF
once | TRBJ2-2 | . | TRBV4-2 | TGTGCCAGCACCCACTCTCGAGGGGGGGCCGACACCGGGGAGCTGTTTTTT | CASTHSRGGADTGELFF
once | TRBJ2-3 | . | TRBV5-6 | TGTGCCAGCAGCTTTGACACCCCAGATACGCAGTATTTT | CASSFDTPDTQYF
. | TRBJ2-3 | TRBD2 | TRBV4-3 | TGCGCCAGCAGCCAAGATGTTGCGCGGGGGGGCTCCCCAGATACGCAGTATTTT | CASSQDVARGGSPDTQYF
. | TRBJ2-1 | . | TRBV4-2 | TGTGCCAGCAGCTCGGGACTCCAAGCCTACAATGAGCAGTTCTTC | CASSSGLQAYNEQFF
. | TRBJ2-3 | TRBD1 | TRBV5-1 | TGCGCCAGCAGCTTGGGTGCGACAGGGTCCCTCACAGATACGCAGTATTTT | CASSLGATGSLTDTQYF
. | TRBJ1-6 | . | TRBV7-9 | TGTGCCAGCAGCTTACAGGGAAGGCAAAATTCACCCCTCCACTTT | CASSLQGRQNSPLHF
. | TRBJ1-5 | . | TRBV28 | TGTGCCAGCAGTCCCGGCGGGGGAGGGCAGCCCCAGCATTTT | CASSPGGGGQPQHF
. | TRBJ2-6 | . | TRBV28 | TGTGCCAGCAGTATCAGAACAGGGCGACCTGGGGCCAACGTCCTGACTTTC | CASSIRTGRPGANVLTF
. | TRBJ2-1 | TRBD2 | TRBV18 | TGTGCCAGCTCACTATGGCCTAGCGGGCAATACAATGAGCAGTTCTTC | CASSLWPSGQYNEQFF
. | TRBJ2-5 | . | TRBV29-1 | TGCAGCGTTGAAAAGGCAGGGGTGGAAGAGACCCAGTACTTC | CSVEKAGVEETQYF
. | TRBJ2-1 | . | TRBV30 | TGTGCCTGGAGGGTCAGGGGCGGGAGAAGCAATGAGCAGTTCTTC | CAWRVRGGRSNEQFF
. | TRBJ2-5 | TRBD2 | TRBV7-7 | TGTGCCAGCAGCCCTAGCGGGAGCGGGGGGGCCTGGGAGACCCAGTACTTC | CASSPSGSGGAWETQYF
. | TRBJ2-1 | TRBD2 | TRBV15 | TGTGCCACCAGCAGCATTTTAGCGGGGCCTAGCTCCTACAATGAGCAGTTCTTC | CATSSILAGPSSYNEQFF
. | TRBJ2-2 | TRBD2 | TRBV11-3 | TGTGCCAGCAGCACGCGGGAGTCCGCCGGGGAGCTGTTTTTT | CASSTRESAGELFF
. | TRBJ1-2 | TRBD1 | TRBV27 | TGTGCCAGCAGTTTAGGGAGAGGGACAGGGCGATTCTATGGCTACACCTTC | CASSLGRGTGRFYGYTF
. | TRBJ1-4 | TRBD1 | TRBV6-7 | TGTGCCAGCAGTTACTCCTACGAAAGGGACAGTGAAAATGAAAAACTGTTTTTT | CASSYSYERDSENEKLFF
. | TRBJ2-3 | TRBD1 | TRBV18 | TGTGCCAGCTCACCGGACAGGGGGTCACAGAGGACGCAGTATTTT | CASSPDRGSQRTQYF
few | TRBJ1-5 | . | TRBV4-1 | TGCGCCAGCAGCCAAGATGGGGGAATAGGCAATCAGCCCCAGCATTTT | CASSQDGGIGNQPQHF